This is a list of T cell receptor beta chains from one sample in a study of blood T cell repertoires in COVID-19. Sequenced by immunoSEQ multiplex PCR; TCRdb stores in-frame clones only, minus some. The data show roughly 350,000 clones, over 75% seen once. The sample was peripheral blood. The receptor source for this set is a woman between 50 and 59 years old with active or convalescent COVID-19. Both conserved end residues are part of each CDR3. Fields, in order: V gene, J gene, clone size, CDR3 length, D gene, CDR3 protein, CDR3 DNA. D genes are given only for firm matches. Rows give clone size only sometimes, using once, few, many, or a class for an expanded clone.

TRBV29-1	TRBJ2-7	NA	13	TRBD2	CSVGLAGVGEQYF	TGCAGCGTAGGACTAGCGGGAGTGGGGGAGCAGTACTTC
TRBV7-2	TRBJ1-1	NA	20	TRBD1	CASSLALYEGTGGRWTEAFF	TGTGCCAGCAGCTTAGCGCTTTATGAGGGGACAGGGGGCAGGTGGACTGAAGCTTTCTTT
TRBV9	TRBJ2-3	NA	17	TRBD2	CASTPGLAGVNTDTQYF	TGTGCCAGCACCCCGGGACTAGCGGGAGTCAACACAGATACGCAGTATTTT
TRBV23-1	TRBJ1-2	NA	13	NA	CASFRPRGYGYTF	TGCGCCAGCTTTAGACCTCGAGGCTATGGCTACACCTTC
TRBV7-8	TRBJ1-6	once	14	NA	CASSLITYNSPLHF	TGTGCCAGCAGCTTAATCACCTATAATTCACCCCTCCACTTT
TRBV5-1	TRBJ1-5	NA	14	TRBD1	CASSEQGNNQPQHF	TGCGCCAGCAGCGAACAGGGGAACAATCAGCCCCAGCATTTT
TRBV11-2	TRBJ2-7	NA	14	TRBD2	CASSPPGRVYEQYF	TGTGCCAGCAGCCCACCAGGGAGGGTCTACGAGCAGTACTTC
TRBV5-6	TRBJ2-1	NA	17	TRBD2	CASSAVAGGHSYNEQFF	TGTGCCAGCAGCGCGGTAGCGGGGGGGCATTCCTACAATGAGCAGTTCTTC
TRBV27	TRBJ1-1	NA	16	NA	CASSLGPGARNTEAFF	TGTGCCAGCAGTTTAGGTCCAGGGGCGAGGAACACTGAAGCTTTCTTT
TRBV30	TRBJ2-7	NA	11	NA	CAWSGQYEQYF	TGTGCCTGGAGTGGGCAGTACGAGCAGTACTTC
TRBV18	TRBJ2-1	NA	15	NA	CASSPGGAGRNEQFF	TGTGCCAGCTCACCAGGGGGAGCGGGTCGTAATGAGCAGTTCTTC
TRBV7-2	TRBJ2-7	NA	15	TRBD1	CASSSSGTGGYEQYF	TGTGCCAGCAGCTCCTCCGGGACAGGGGGCTACGAGCAGTACTTC
TRBV5-1	TRBJ1-2	NA	14	NA	CASSLEQPNYGYTF	TGCGCCAGCAGCTTGGAACAGCCCAACTATGGCTACACCTTC
TRBV7-2	TRBJ2-4	NA	16	TRBD2	CASSPTSGLAKNIQYF	TGTGCCAGCAGCCCAACTAGCGGCCTAGCCAAAAACATTCAGTACTTC
TRBV18	TRBJ1-5	NA	13	NA	CASSQASNQPQHF	TGTGCCAGCTCACAAGCCAGCAATCAGCCCCAGCATTTT
TRBV6-5	TRBJ2-5	NA	15	NA	CASNNGGNHLETQYF	TGTGCCAGCAACAACGGGGGAAACCACTTGGAGACCCAGTACTTC
TRBV10-3	TRBJ2-7	NA	15	NA	CAISESLGEAYEQYF	TGTGCCATCAGTGAGTCTTTAGGAGAGGCCTACGAGCAGTACTTC
TRBV19	TRBJ2-3	NA	14	TRBD1	CASSDRWVADTQYF	TGTGCCAGTTCGGACAGGTGGGTGGCAGATACGCAGTATTTT
TRBV7-8	TRBJ1-6	NA	16	NA	CASSLAAGTEGSPLHF	TGTGCCAGCAGCTTAGCGGCGGGAACCGAGGGGTCACCCCTCCACTTT
TRBV9	TRBJ1-5	few	15	TRBD1	CASSVQGAKNQPQHF	TGTGCCAGCAGCGTTCAGGGGGCGAAAAATCAGCCCCAGCATTTT
TRBV27	TRBJ1-1	NA	15	NA	CASSPRGGRNTEAFF	TGTGCCAGCAGTCCCCGAGGAGGGAGGAACACTGAAGCTTTCTTT
TRBV19	TRBJ2-7	NA	13	NA	CASSWGFSYEQYF	TGTGCCAGTAGTTGGGGCTTCTCCTACGAGCAGTACTTC
TRBV5-1	TRBJ2-7	NA	15	NA	CASSKDSQFSYEQYF	TGCGCCAGCAGCAAGGACAGCCAGTTCTCCTACGAGCAGTACTTC
TRBV7-9	TRBJ1-4	NA	14	TRBD1	CASSRTGSGEKLFF	TGTGCCAGCAGTCGGACAGGGAGTGGTGAAAAACTGTTTTTT
TRBV5-1	TRBJ1-1	once	12	NA	CASSLAAGEAFF	TGCGCCAGCAGCTTGGCAGCGGGAGAAGCTTTCTTT
TRBV4-2	TRBJ2-7	NA	16	TRBD2	CASSQGLAASSYEQYF	TGTGCCAGCAGCCAAGGACTAGCGGCCAGCTCCTACGAGCAGTACTTC
TRBV18	TRBJ2-5	NA	14	NA	CASSPGAVEETQYF	TGTGCCAGCTCACCAGGGGCGGTAGAAGAGACCCAGTACTTC
TRBV19	TRBJ1-3	NA	15	NA	CASMRSLLSGNTIYF	TGTGCCAGTATGCGGTCCTTACTCTCTGGAAACACCATATATTTT
TRBV7-9	TRBJ2-5	few	19	TRBD1	CASSLARPDGTGWKETQYF	TGTGCCAGCAGCTTAGCCCGCCCGGACGGGACAGGCTGGAAAGAGACCCAGTACTTC
TRBV7-2	TRBJ1-2	once	13	NA	CASSLGQGRGYTF	TGTGCCAGCAGCTTAGGGCAGGGCCGGGGCTACACCTTC
TRBV19	TRBJ1-2	NA	15	NA	CASGQFARSNYGYTF	TGTGCCAGTGGACAGTTTGCTAGGTCTAACTATGGCTACACCTTC
TRBV6-1	TRBJ1-1	NA	14	NA	CASSELGRDLGAFF	TGTGCCAGCAGTGAACTAGGGAGGGATCTTGGAGCTTTCTTT
TRBV7-9	TRBJ2-7	NA	15	TRBD1	CASRGPGQGTYEQYF	TGTGCCAGCAGGGGACCGGGACAGGGGACCTACGAGCAGTACTTC
TRBV6-6	TRBJ2-7	NA	11	NA	CASSYVNEQYF	TGTGCCAGCAGTTACGTTAACGAGCAGTACTTC
TRBV5-8	TRBJ2-7	NA	11	TRBD2	CASGFRTRAYF	TGTGCCAGCGGGTTTAGGACTAGGGCTTACTTC
TRBV5-8	TRBJ1-2	NA	14	TRBD1	CASSPMGQNYGYTF	TGTGCCAGCAGCCCCATGGGACAGAACTATGGCTACACCTTC
TRBV7-2	TRBJ2-3	NA	14	NA	CAGGPSLSTDTQYF	TGTGCCGGAGGACCTTCACTTAGCACAGATACGCAGTATTTT
TRBV5-5	TRBJ1-1	NA	14	NA	CASSFYPGNTEAFF	TGTGCCAGCAGCTTCTATCCAGGTAACACTGAAGCTTTCTTT
TRBV19	TRBJ2-7	NA	16	NA	CASSIDPSREAYEQYF	TGTGCCAGTAGTATAGACCCCTCTCGGGAAGCCTACGAGCAGTACTTC
TRBV4-2	TRBJ2-7	NA	17	NA	CASSQPESVVVSYEQYF	TGTGCCAGCAGCCAACCAGAATCTGTGGTGGTTTCTTACGAGCAGTACTTC
TRBV10-3	TRBJ1-1	NA	14	NA	CAISRGGEVTEAFF	TGTGCCATCAGTAGGGGGGGGGAGGTCACTGAAGCTTTCTTT
TRBV27	TRBJ1-6	NA	14	TRBD1	CASSPGQGDSPLHF	TGTGCCAGCAGTCCGGGACAGGGGGATTCACCCCTCCACTTT